This note documents a single TCR beta chain sequence. The source of the sample is a study of blood T cell repertoires in COVID-19. Overall study context: COVID-19 samples collected from the United States, Italy and Spain covered acute and convalescent phases. The cDNA or gDNA used as material had been derived from T cells, B-cell-depleted T cells, or PBMCs.

Per the authors' pipeline: Scientists estimated how many nucleated cells there were by amplifying reference gene primers. Some clones are missing from TCRdb's copy, which holds only in-frame ones; the method was immunoSEQ multiplex PCR. From that table come the V and J calls and clone size; the DNA was used to work out D and trimming. The sample gives about 180,000 clones, approximately 85% of which show up once; over 9.5% is in the top ten. Trimming cost V 6 bases and J 2 bases, with 14 bases left between them. This CDR3 has 14 residues. The germline gives CDR1 MDHEN, CDR2 SYDVKM. This rearrangement joins TRBV28 to TRBJ2-7; TRBD2 is a possible D gene (6 bases). The receptor was derived from a human donor with active or convalescent COVID-19. The donor label of this sample is uncertain. Sequenced sample: peripheral blood. The CDR3 nucleotides read TGTGCCAGCAGCCCAGGGAGGTTCGCCTACGAGCAGTACTTC. Its protein product is CASSPGRFAYEQYF.